This T cell receptor (beta chain) was sequenced in a study of monozygotic twins with inflammatory bowel disease. Study-wide points: Healthy co-twins had higher TCRbeta inverse Simpson diversity than their IBD twins. IBD patients exhibited fewer clonotypes shared with other individuals than healthy twins, particularly with disease activity.

The CDR3 runs 14 residues. In regard to this clonotype: Its antigen is unidentified.

A total RNA quantity of approximately 3,600 ng went into each TCR library. UMIs incorporating a 6-nucleotide sample barcode were appended by means of template switching. TCRdb re-called the 5' RACE reads and gives one entry per CDR3 protein, without DNA. Recorded for this sample: 93,000 or so distinct CDR3 sequences. The sequenced sample was blood. This chain connects TRBV12-3 or TRBV12-4 to TRBJ2-7; TCRdb calls TRBD2, which cannot be checked without DNA. This sequence was found in a human donor with ulcerative colitis or Crohn's disease, or a healthy co-twin of an affected twin (not recorded which). The CDR3 loop reads CASRARTTSKEQYF.